The source of this TCR beta chain is a study of sequential checkpoint blockade in melanoma. Study context: First-line arms were nivolumab then ipilimumab, or the reverse, randomized 1:1. Each arm's sequence ended with maintenance nivolumab.

The method was immunoSEQ multiplex PCR; TCRdb's version includes in-frame clones alone and lacks a portion of them. Altogether about 20,000 clones are present, approximately 80% being singletons, with the ten largest covering around 52%. The treatment: randomized to nivolumab then ipilimumab (arm A) or the reverse (arm B). Patients had received no earlier DNA-damaging chemotherapy. The J segment lost 2 bases and the V segment lost 1 base, leaving 3 bases of the junction unmatched. Germline loops: CDR1 SGHVS, CDR2 FQNEAQ. The CDR3 sequence is 15 residues long. The V call is TRBV7-8, the J call TRBJ2-3; 7 bases fit TRBD2. The receptor was isolated from a human donor with melanoma. Sequences were derived from CD8+ T cells sorted from blood (inferred from file names), sampled from a patient given nivolumab and ipilimumab in sequence. As DNA, the CDR3 is TGTGCCAGCAGCTTAGGGACTAGAGACACAGATACGCAGTATTTT. Translated, it gives CASSLGTRDTDTQYF.